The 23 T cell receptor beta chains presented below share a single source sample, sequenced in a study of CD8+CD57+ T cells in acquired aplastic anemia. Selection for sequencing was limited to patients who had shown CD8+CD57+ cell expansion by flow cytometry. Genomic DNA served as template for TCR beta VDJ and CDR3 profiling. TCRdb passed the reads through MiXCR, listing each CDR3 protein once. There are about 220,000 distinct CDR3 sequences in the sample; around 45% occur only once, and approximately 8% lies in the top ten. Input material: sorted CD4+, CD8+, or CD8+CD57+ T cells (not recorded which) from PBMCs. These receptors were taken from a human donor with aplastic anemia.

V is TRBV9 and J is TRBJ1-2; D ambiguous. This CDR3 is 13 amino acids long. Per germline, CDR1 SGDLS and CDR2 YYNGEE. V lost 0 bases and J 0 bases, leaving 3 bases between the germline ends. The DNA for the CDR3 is TGTGCCAGCAGCGTAGACTCTAACTATGGCTACACCTTC. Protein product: CASSVDSNYGYTF.

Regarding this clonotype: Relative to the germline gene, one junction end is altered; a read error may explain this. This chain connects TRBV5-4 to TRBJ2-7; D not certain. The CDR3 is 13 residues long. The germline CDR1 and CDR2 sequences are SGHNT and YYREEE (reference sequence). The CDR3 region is CASSWAPAYERYF. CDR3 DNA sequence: TGTGCCAGCAGCTGGGCCCCCGCATACGAGCGGTACTTC.

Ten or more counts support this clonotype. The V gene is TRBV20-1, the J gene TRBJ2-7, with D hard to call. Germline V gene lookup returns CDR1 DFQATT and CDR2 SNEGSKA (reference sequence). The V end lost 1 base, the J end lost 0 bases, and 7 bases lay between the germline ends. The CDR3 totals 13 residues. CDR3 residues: CSARGGISYEQYF. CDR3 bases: TGCAGTGCTAGAGGGGGAATCTCCTACGAGCAGTACTTC.

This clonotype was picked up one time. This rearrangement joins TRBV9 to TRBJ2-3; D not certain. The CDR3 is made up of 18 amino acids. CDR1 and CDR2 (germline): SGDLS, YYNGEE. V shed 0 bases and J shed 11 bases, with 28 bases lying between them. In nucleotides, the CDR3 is TGTGCCAGCAGCGTAGAAACGAAGGGTCTGAGCTCCTACAATGAGCAGTATTTT. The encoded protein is CASSVETKGLSSYNEQYF.

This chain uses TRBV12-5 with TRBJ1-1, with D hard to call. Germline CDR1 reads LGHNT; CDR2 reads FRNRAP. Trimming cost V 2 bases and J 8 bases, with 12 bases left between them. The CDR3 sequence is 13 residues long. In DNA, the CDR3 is TGTGCTAGTGGTTTGAACCCTTTTGCGGAAGCTTTCTTT. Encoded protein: CASGLNPFAEAFF.

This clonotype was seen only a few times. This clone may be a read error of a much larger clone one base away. The CDR3 loop reads CAGSRGRVNTEAFF. In nucleotides, the CDR3 is TGTGCCGGCTCCCGAGGGCGCGTGAACACTGAAGCTTTCTTT. The chain joins TRBV19 to TRBJ1-1, with D unresolved. Trimming took off 11 bases at V and 0 bases at J, with 16 bases between the two ends. This CDR3 is built from 14 residues. Per germline, CDR1 LNHDA and CDR2 SQIVND (reference sequence).

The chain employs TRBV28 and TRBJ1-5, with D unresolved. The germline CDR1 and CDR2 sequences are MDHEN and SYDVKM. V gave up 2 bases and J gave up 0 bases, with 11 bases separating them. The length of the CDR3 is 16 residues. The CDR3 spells CASSLVAGDSNQPQHF. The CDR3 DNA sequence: TGTGCCAGCAGTTTAGTAGCGGGCGATAGCAATCAGCCCCAGCATTTT.

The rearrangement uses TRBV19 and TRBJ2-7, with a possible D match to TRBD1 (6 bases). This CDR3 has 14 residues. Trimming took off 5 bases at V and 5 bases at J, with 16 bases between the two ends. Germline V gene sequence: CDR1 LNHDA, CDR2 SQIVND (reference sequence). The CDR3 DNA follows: TGTGCCAGTAGTCCCCCAGGGGTCGCCGACGAGCAGTACTTC. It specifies CASSPPGVADEQYF.

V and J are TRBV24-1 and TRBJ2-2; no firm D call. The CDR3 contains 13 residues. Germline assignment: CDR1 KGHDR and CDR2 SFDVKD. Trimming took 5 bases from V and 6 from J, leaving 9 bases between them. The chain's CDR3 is CATSAPNAGELFF. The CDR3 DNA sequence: TGTGCCACCAGTGCCCCGAATGCCGGGGAGCTGTTTTTT.

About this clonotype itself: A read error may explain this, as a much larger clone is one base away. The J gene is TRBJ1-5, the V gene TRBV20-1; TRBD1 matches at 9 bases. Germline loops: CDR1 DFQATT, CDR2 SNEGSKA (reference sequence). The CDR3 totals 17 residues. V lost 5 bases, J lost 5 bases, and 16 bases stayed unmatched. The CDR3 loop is CSALTYSDRGEDQPQHF. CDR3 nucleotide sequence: TGCAGTGCTCTGACCTACTCAGACAGGGGGGAAGATCAGCCCCAGCATTTT.

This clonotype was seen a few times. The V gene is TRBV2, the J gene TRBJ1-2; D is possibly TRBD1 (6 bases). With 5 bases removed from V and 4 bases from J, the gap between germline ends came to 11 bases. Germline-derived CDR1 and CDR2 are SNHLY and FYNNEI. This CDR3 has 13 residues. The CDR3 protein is CASSRTEGYGYTF. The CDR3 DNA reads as TGTGCCAGCAGTCGGACAGAGGGCTATGGCTACACCTTC.

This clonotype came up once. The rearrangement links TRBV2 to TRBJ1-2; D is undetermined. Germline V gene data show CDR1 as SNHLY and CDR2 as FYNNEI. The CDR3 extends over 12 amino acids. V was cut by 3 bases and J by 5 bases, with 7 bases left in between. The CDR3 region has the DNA TGTGCCAGCAGTGAGGTGAGGTATGGCTACACCTTC. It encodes CASSEVRYGYTF.

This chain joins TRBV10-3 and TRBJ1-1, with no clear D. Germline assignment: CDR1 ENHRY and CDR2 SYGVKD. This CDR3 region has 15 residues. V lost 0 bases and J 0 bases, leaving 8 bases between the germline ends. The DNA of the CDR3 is TGTGCCATCAGTGAGTCGGACGCTATGAACACTGAAGCTTTCTTT. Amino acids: CAISESDAMNTEAFF.

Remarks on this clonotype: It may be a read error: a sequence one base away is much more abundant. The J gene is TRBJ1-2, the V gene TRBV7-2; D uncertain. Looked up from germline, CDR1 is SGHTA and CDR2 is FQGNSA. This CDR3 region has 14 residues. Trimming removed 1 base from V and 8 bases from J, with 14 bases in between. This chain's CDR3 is CASSLERGIRGYTF. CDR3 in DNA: TGTGCCAGCAGCTTAGAGCGCGGCATAAGGGGCTACACCTTC.

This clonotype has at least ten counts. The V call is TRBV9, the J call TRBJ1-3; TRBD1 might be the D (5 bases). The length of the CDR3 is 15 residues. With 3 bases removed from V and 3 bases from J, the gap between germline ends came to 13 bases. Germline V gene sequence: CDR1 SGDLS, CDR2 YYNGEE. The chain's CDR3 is CASSADSGGGNTIYF. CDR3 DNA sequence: TGTGCCAGCAGCGCAGACAGTGGCGGTGGAAACACCATATATTTT.

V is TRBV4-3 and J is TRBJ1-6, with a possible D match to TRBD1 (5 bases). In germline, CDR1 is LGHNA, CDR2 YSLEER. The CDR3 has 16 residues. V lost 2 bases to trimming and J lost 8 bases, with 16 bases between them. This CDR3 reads CASSQFAVTEDSPLHF. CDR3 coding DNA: TGCGCCAGCAGCCAATTTGCGGTGACAGAGGATTCACCCCTCCACTTT.

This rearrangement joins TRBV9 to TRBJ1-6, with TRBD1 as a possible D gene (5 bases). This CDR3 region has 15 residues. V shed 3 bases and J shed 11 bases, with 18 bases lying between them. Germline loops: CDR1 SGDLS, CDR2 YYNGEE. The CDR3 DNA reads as TGTGCCAGCAGCGGGGACGGGATCGACAATCCACCCCTCCACTTT. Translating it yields CASSGDGIDNPPLHF.

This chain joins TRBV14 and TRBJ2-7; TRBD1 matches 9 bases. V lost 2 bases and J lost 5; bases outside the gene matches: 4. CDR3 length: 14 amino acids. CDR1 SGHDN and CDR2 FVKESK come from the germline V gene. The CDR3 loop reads CASSQPGQGNEQYF. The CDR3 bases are TGTGCCAGCAGCCAACCGGGACAGGGCAACGAGCAGTACTTC. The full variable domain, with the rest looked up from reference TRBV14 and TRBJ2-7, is EAGVTQFPSHSVIEKGQTVTLRCDPISGHDNLYWYRRVMGKEIKFLLHFVKESKQDESGMPNNRFLAERTGGTYSTLKVQPAELEDSGVYFCASSQPGQGNEQYFGPGTRLTVT.

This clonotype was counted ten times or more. The CDR3 is CASRFASGSSYEQYF. DNA for the CDR3: TGCGCCAGCAGATTCGCTAGCGGGAGCTCCTACGAGCAGTACTTC. V and J are TRBV4-1 and TRBJ2-7; TRBD2 matches 10 bases. The CDR3 spans 15 residues. The germline V gene encodes CDR1 MGHRA and CDR2 YSYEKL. The V gene end was trimmed by 6 bases and the J gene end by 0 bases; junction bases not matched to a gene: 5.

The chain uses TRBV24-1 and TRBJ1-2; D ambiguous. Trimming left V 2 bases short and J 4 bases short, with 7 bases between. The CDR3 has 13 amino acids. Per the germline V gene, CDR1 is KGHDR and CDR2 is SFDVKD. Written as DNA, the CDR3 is TGTGCCACCAGTGATTCGTCGAGCTATGGCTACACCTTC. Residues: CATSDSSSYGYTF.

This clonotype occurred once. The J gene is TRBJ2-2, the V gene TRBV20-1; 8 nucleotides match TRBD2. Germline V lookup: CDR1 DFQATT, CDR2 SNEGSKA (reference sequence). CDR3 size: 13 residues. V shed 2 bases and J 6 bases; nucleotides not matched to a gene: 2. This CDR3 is CSARSGGAGELFF. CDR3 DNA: TGCAGTGCTAGATCCGGGGGGGCCGGGGAGCTGTTTTTT.

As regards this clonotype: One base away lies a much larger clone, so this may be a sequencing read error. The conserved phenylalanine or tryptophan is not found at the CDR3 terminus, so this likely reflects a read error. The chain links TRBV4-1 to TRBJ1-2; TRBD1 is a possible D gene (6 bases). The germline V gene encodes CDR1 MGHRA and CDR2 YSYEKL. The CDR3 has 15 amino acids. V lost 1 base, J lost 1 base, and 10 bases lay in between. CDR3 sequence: CASSQGGQSNYGYTS. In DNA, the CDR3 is TGCGCCAGCAGCCAAGGGGGGCAAAGTAACTATGGCTACACCTCC.

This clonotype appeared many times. The DNA for the CDR3 is TGTGCCAGCATGCACGGCTTTGGCTACACCTTC. Translation: CASMHGFGYTF. The chain joins TRBV6-5 to TRBJ1-2, with D uncertain. The CDR3 consists of 11 residues. CDR1 is MNHEY, CDR2 SVGAGI, per germline. Trimming shortened V by 7 bases and J by 7 bases, and 10 bases separated the two germline ends.